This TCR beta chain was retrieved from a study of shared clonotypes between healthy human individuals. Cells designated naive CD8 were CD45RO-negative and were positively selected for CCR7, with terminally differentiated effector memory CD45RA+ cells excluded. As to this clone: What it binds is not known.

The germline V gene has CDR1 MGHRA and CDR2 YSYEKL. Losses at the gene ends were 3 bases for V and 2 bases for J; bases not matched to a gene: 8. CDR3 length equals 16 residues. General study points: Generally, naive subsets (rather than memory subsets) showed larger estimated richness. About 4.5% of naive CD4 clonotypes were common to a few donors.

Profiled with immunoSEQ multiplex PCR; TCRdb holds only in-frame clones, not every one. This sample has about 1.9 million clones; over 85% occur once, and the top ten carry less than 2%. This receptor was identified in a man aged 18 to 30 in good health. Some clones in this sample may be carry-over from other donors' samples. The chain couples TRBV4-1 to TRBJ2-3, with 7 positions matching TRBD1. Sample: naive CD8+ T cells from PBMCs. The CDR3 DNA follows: TGCGCCAGCAGCCAGCCGGGACAGCCTTACACAGATACGCAGTATTTT. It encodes CASSQPGQPYTDTQYF.